These 28 T cell receptor beta chains came from one sample sequenced in a study of T cells in Graves' hyperthyroidism and ophthalmopathy. RNA transcripts served as the template for amplifying TCR beta CDR3 regions. The HTBI primer set drove a first-round RT-PCR of the TCR CDR3. TCRdb re-called the multiplex PCR reads with MiXCR, one entry per CDR3 protein. The data show under 130,000 distinct CDR3 sequences, 47% seen once. Sequenced sample: blood. These receptors were obtained from a man aged 35-49 years with Graves' hyperthyroidism.

In its sample, this clonotype was seen many times. J is TRBJ2-3 and V is TRBV7-9, with 15 bases matching TRBD2. The CDR3 extends over 18 amino acids. Per germline, CDR1 SEHNR and CDR2 FQNEAQ (reference sequence). Trimming cost V 2 bases and J 4 bases; bases outside gene matches: 7. The CDR3 DNA reads as TGTGCCAGCAGCTTAAAGGGACTAGCGGGAGGTATTCCAGATACGCAGTATTTT. Its translation: CASSLKGLAGGIPDTQYF.

A note on this clonotype: Without the conserved terminal phenylalanine or tryptophan, this CDR3 likely stems from a read error. The J gene is TRBJ1-2, the V gene TRBV24-1; no reliable D call. The CDR3 sequence is 14 residues long. Trimming removed 4 bases at V and 8 bases at J, with 16 bases between. Per germline, CDR1 KGHDR and CDR2 SFDVKD. Written as DNA, the CDR3 is TGTGCCACCAGTGAATCGACCCAACTCCAGGGCTACACCCTC. Its protein product is CATSESTQLQGYTL.

The rearrangement links TRBV6-5 to TRBJ1-1; D is undetermined. The V end was cut by 1 base, the J end by 1 base, with 13 bases between. CDR1 is MNHEY and CDR2 is SVGAGI in the germline V gene. The CDR3 covers 16 residues. In DNA, the CDR3 is TGTGCCAGCAGTTACTTTCCCGGAGGGTCGAACACTGAAGCTTTCTTT. Protein: CASSYFPGGSNTEAFF.

This clonotype was seen many times. This chain links TRBV5-4 with TRBJ2-3; D might be TRBD2 (5 bases). This CDR3 spans 13 amino acids. V was trimmed by 4 bases and J by 6 bases, leaving 12 bases between them. CDR1 and CDR2 (germline): SGHNT, YYREEE (reference sequence). CDR3 sequence: CASSPEREDTQYF. CDR3 in DNA: TGTGCCAGCAGCCCCGAGAGGGAGGATACGCAGTATTTT. The complete variable domain, with remaining parts taken from reference TRBV5-4 and TRBJ2-3, reads ETGVTQSPTHLIKTRGQQVTLRCSSQSGHNTVSWYQQALGQGPQFIFQYYREEENGRGNFPPRFSGLQFPNYSSELNVNALELDDSALYLCASSPEREDTQYFGPGTRLTVL.

This clonotype appeared many times. The chain uses TRBV10-3 and TRBJ2-7, with 8 bases that match TRBD1. The trim removed 10 bases at V and 4 bases at J, leaving 6 bases unmatched. The CDR3 sequence is 12 residues long. The germline V gene encodes CDR1 ENHRY and CDR2 SYGVKD. This chain's CDR3 is CATRTGNYEQYF. In DNA, the CDR3 is TGTGCCACTAGGACAGGGAATTACGAGCAGTACTTC.

The chain uses TRBV7-2 and TRBJ1-2, with 7 nucleotides matching TRBD1. The germline CDR1 and CDR2 sequences are SGHTA and FQGNSA. The CDR3 has 17 amino acids. V lost 1 base, J lost 2 bases, and 10 bases stayed unmatched. CDR3 nucleotide sequence: TGTGCCAGCAGCTTAGTGGACAAGGGGGCCCTAAACTATGGCTACACCTTC. Its protein product is CASSLVDKGALNYGYTF.

The chain uses TRBV5-1 and TRBJ1-6; the match to TRBD1 covers 12 bases. Germline assignment: CDR1 SGHRS and CDR2 YFSETQ. The CDR3 totals 15 residues. V trimming: 2 bases; J trimming: 10 bases; junction bases outside the gene matches: 4. This chain's CDR3 is CASSLGTGGGSPLHF. CDR3 sequence (DNA): TGCGCCAGCAGCTTAGGGACAGGGGGCGGGTCACCCCTCCACTTT.

The rearrangement links TRBV9 to TRBJ2-6; D may match TRBD1 or TRBD2 (6 bases each). Germline V gives CDR1 SGDLS, CDR2 YYNGEE. Trimming cost V 2 bases and J 10 bases, with 10 bases left between them. The CDR3 consists of 13 residues. CDR3 coding DNA: TGTGCCAGCAGCGTTCTAGGGGGGAACGTCCTGACTTTC. Encoded protein: CASSVLGGNVLTF.

Many counts were recorded for this clonotype. The CDR3 spells CASSSSSETQYF. The DNA of the CDR3 is TGTGCCAGCAGTTCTAGTTCAGAGACCCAGTACTTC. The rearrangement joins TRBV28 to TRBJ2-5; D uncertain. The ends were cut back, 4 bases at V and 4 bases at J, with 7 bases in the middle. Germline-derived CDR1 and CDR2 are MDHEN and SYDVKM. This CDR3 is built from 12 residues.

The V and J genes are TRBV12-3 or TRBV12-4 and TRBJ1-1; D remains ambiguous. V dropped 3 bases and J dropped 4 bases, with 15 bases sitting between them. The CDR3 contains 15 residues. The CDR3 nucleotides read TGTGCCAGCAGTTTTGGCGGGGATCTGGGCACTGAAGCTTTCTTT. It is translated as CASSFGGDLGTEAFF.

This clonotype was counted many times. This chain links TRBV28 with TRBJ1-2; 7 bases line up with TRBD1. The trim removed 7 bases at V and 7 bases at J, leaving 6 bases unmatched. The germline V gene has CDR1 MDHEN and CDR2 SYDVKM. This CDR3 comprises 12 residues. CDR3 sequence: CASNTGVRGYTF. CDR3 sequence (DNA): TGTGCCAGCAATACAGGGGTTCGTGGCTACACCTTC.

This clonotype has a count of ten or more. V and J are TRBV13 and TRBJ2-3, with D maybe TRBD1 (6 bases). Trimming shortened V by 7 bases and J by 4 bases, and 12 bases separated the two germline ends. The V gene's germline CDR1 is PRHDT and CDR2 FYEKMQ (reference sequence). This CDR3 region has 13 residues. The CDR3 loop is CASKGRGPDTQYF. In nucleotides, the CDR3 is TGTGCCAGCAAGGGCAGGGGACCAGATACGCAGTATTTT.

About this clonotype itself: One junction end disagrees with the germline gene, perhaps due to a read error. This chain joins TRBV7-7 and TRBJ1-5; D not certain. This CDR3 has 12 amino acids. Germline V CDR1 and CDR2: SSHAT, FNYEAQ (reference sequence). DNA of the CDR3: TGTGCTAGCAGCGTAGGACTGGATTACGAGCATTTT. It translates to CASSVGLDYEHF.

In this sample, this clonotype turned up many times. The rearrangement uses TRBV2 and TRBJ1-2; D not certain. V lost 9 bases and J 5 bases, leaving 13 bases between the germline ends. The CDR3 consists of 12 residues. CDR1 SNHLY and CDR2 FYNNEI come from the germline V gene. CDR3 region: CARRKEGYGYTF. In DNA, the CDR3 is TGTGCCAGGAGGAAAGAGGGTTATGGCTACACCTTC.

V gene TRBV5-4 combines with J gene TRBJ2-7; D call uncertain. Trimming took off 4 bases at V and 0 bases at J, with 11 bases between the two ends. Germline CDR1 and CDR2: SGHNT and YYREEE (reference sequence). This CDR3 has 14 residues. The CDR3 DNA sequence: TGTGCCAGCAGCCCGGCGGCTAGCTCCTACGAGCAGTACTTC. It is translated as CASSPAASSYEQYF.

As for this clonotype: At one end the junction does not follow the germline gene, possibly because of a read error. The chain couples TRBV29-1 to TRBJ1-1, with D unresolved. The germline V gene has CDR1 SQVTM and CDR2 ANQGSEA. The CDR3 contains 14 residues. CDR3 DNA: TGTGCCTGGATGATGGGGTGGACGAACACTGAAGCTTTCTTT. Translation: CAWMMGWTNTEAFF.

V gene TRBV7-4 combines with J gene TRBJ1-5; 8 positions agree with TRBD1. Germline lookup yields CDR1 SGHVT and CDR2 SQSDAQ. This CDR3 is 16 amino acids long. Losses at the gene ends were 3 bases for V and 9 bases for J; bases not matched to a gene: 13. CDR3 in DNA: TGTGCCAGCAGCTTTTGCCGGGACAGGTGGCAACCGCCCCAGCATTTT. Encoded protein: CASSFCRDRWQPPQHF.

This chain joins TRBV2 and TRBJ1-2, with TRBD1 matching over 9 bases. J gave up 4 bases and V 5 bases, and 11 bases lay outside the gene matches. CDR3 length: 16 amino acids. Germline loops: CDR1 SNHLY, CDR2 FYNNEI. The CDR3 nucleotides read TGTGCCAGCAGTCCCTGGACAGGGGTATCCGGCTATGGCTACACCTTC. Its protein product is CASSPWTGVSGYGYTF.

The sample holds many counts of this clonotype. This chain joins TRBV6-5 and TRBJ2-3, with TRBD2 matching over 8 bases. With 6 bases clipped from V and 2 bases from J, the junction kept 7 bases outside the gene matches. The CDR3 runs to 15 residues. Germline V gene data show CDR1 as MNHEY and CDR2 as SVGAGI. The CDR3 nucleotides are TGTGCCAGCAGGTTACGGGGGGGTTCCACAGATACGCAGTATTTT. As protein: CASRLRGGSTDTQYF.

The table lists this clonotype with many counts. The J gene is TRBJ1-1, the V gene TRBV3-1; D is ambiguous. Germline CDR1 and CDR2: LGHDT and YNNKEL (reference sequence). There are 13 residues in the CDR3. V gave up 6 bases and J gave up 4 bases, with 12 bases separating them. CDR3 DNA sequence: TGTGCCAGCAGTCACGTGGGAGGCACTGAAGCTTTCTTT. Amino acid sequence: CASSHVGGTEAFF.

In its sample, this clonotype was seen many times. This chain connects TRBV20-1 to TRBJ2-7; D uncertain. With 0 bases removed from V and 4 bases from J, the gap between germline ends came to 7 bases. The CDR3 sequence is 12 residues long. Germline lookup yields CDR1 DFQATT and CDR2 SNEGSKA (reference sequence). CDR3 coding DNA: TGCAGTGCTAGAGATATGGCTTACGAGCAGTACTTC. As protein: CSARDMAYEQYF.

This clonotype was counted once. V is TRBV11-1 and J is TRBJ1-2, with TRBD1 matching over 8 bases. V gave up 3 bases and J gave up 14 bases; unmatched junction bases: 11. The CDR3 extends over 13 amino acids. Germline CDR1 and CDR2: SGHAT and FQDESV (reference sequence). CDR3: CASSFQDRVPETF. The CDR3 bases are TGTGCCAGCAGCTTCCAGGACAGGGTCCCGGAGACCTTC.

Concerning this clonotype: A junction end diverges from the germline sequence, so it may reflect a read error. The V gene is TRBV19, the J gene TRBJ1-6; 8 bases match TRBD1. The CDR3 totals 15 residues. Germline V gives CDR1 LNHDA, CDR2 SQIVND (reference sequence). The DNA of the CDR3 is TGTGCCAGTAGTATAGTGGCAGGGGGCGGTTCACTCCTCCACTTT. This encodes CASSIVAGGGSLLHF.

A few counts support this clonotype. No conserved phenylalanine or tryptophan is present at the end of the CDR3, so a read error is the likely explanation. The V gene is TRBV5-8, the J gene TRBJ2-2; no firm D call. Germline V gives CDR1 SGHTS, CDR2 YDEGEE. The CDR3 consists of 13 residues. Deletions cut 4 bases from V and 5 bases from J, with 9 bases between. CDR3: CASSQLGTGELFL. CDR3 coding DNA: TGTGCCAGCAGCCAGCTCGGAACCGGGGAGCTGTTTCTT.

This clonotype was counted at least ten times. V and J are TRBV5-1 and TRBJ2-3; 10 nucleotides line up with TRBD2. The length of the CDR3 is 16 residues. Per germline, CDR1 SGHRS and CDR2 YFSETQ. V lost 1 base to trimming and J lost 6 bases; unmatched junction nucleotides: 8. This CDR3 reads CASSLFASGGPDTQYF. The CDR3 DNA is TGCGCCAGCAGCTTGTTTGCTAGCGGGGGACCGGATACGCAGTATTTT. The full variable domain, with the rest looked up from reference TRBV5-1 and TRBJ2-3, is KAGVTQTPRYLIKTRGQQVTLSCSPISGHRSVSWYQQTPGQGLQFLFEYFSETQRNKGNFPGRFSGRQFSNSRSEMNVSTLELGDSALYLCASSLFASGGPDTQYFGPGTRLTVL.

The chain uses TRBV11-2 and TRBJ2-6, with D hard to call. Germline lookup yields CDR1 SGHAT and CDR2 FQNNGV. Trimming took 11 bases from V and 1 from J, leaving 9 bases between them. The CDR3 has 13 residues. This CDR3 is CALTPSGANVLTF. In nucleotides, the CDR3 is TGTGCCTTGACTCCTTCTGGGGCCAACGTCCTGACTTTC.

This clonotype showed up many times. The genes are TRBV7-2 and TRBJ1-6, with D unresolved. The CDR3 sequence is 17 residues long. The germline V gene encodes CDR1 SGHTA and CDR2 FQGNSA. V shed 4 bases and J shed 0 bases, with 13 bases lying between them. CDR3 sequence: CASSSDPPSSYNSPLHF. The CDR3 DNA is TGTGCCAGCAGCTCTGACCCTCCGAGCTCCTATAATTCACCCCTCCACTTT.

The V and J genes are TRBV5-1 and TRBJ2-1, with TRBD1 as a possible D gene (6 bases). V shed 6 bases and J shed 9 bases, with 22 bases lying between them. This CDR3 is built from 15 residues. CDR1 and CDR2 (germline): SGHRS, YFSETQ. The CDR3 region has the DNA TGCGCCAGCACCGTTGGTGTAGGGGGTTCGTGTGAGCAGTTCTTC. Its translation is CASTVGVGGSCEQFF. The whole variable domain, remainder taken from reference TRBV5-1 and TRBJ2-1, is KAGVTQTPRYLIKTRGQQVTLSCSPISGHRSVSWYQQTPGQGLQFLFEYFSETQRNKGNFPGRFSGRQFSNSRSEMNVSTLELGDSALYLCASTVGVGGSCEQFFGPGTRLTVL.